These 15 T cell receptor beta chains were sequenced from one sample in a study of OX40 agonist ivuxolimab in advanced cancers. Sequencing used immunoSEQ multiplex PCR; TCRdb keeps in-frame clones, though not all of them. The table lists about 15,000 clones, around nine tenths of them singletons. The sample here was CD4+ or CD8+ T cells sorted from blood, taken in a trial of the OX40 agonist ivuxolimab. The receptors originated from an adult with an advanced solid tumor such as melanoma, head and neck, liver or kidney cancer.

The chain couples TRBV11-2 to TRBJ2-3, with D unclear. Germline CDR1 is SGHAT and CDR2 is FQNNGV. V lost 1 base, J lost 1 base, and 12 bases lay in between. The CDR3 is 16 residues long. The chain's CDR3 is CASSLAGRSRTDTQYF. The CDR3, as DNA: TGTGCCAGCAGCTTAGCTGGGCGGTCGCGCACAGATACGCAGTATTTT.

This chain joins TRBV29-1 and TRBJ1-2; 7 nucleotides line up with TRBD1. This CDR3 has 13 residues. Germline lookup yields CDR1 SQVTM and CDR2 ANQGSEA. Unmatched junction bases numbered 13, after V lost 8 bases and J lost 7 bases. CDR3 nucleotide sequence: TGCAGCACTTCAAGGGGGCACCGGTCTGGCTACACCTTC. This translates into CSTSRGHRSGYTF.

This clone has only one observation. V gene TRBV4-3 combines with J gene TRBJ2-1, with D hard to call. V was cut by 0 bases and J by 2 bases, with 8 bases left in between. This CDR3 spans 15 amino acids. Germline V CDR1 and CDR2: LGHNA, YSLEER. CDR3: CASSQDRQPYNEQFF. In nucleotides, the CDR3 is TGCGCCAGCAGCCAAGATCGTCAGCCCTACAATGAGCAGTTCTTC.

This clone was seen just once. This chain joins TRBV13 and TRBJ2-5, with 8 bases matching TRBD2. Germline assignment: CDR1 PRHDT and CDR2 FYEKMQ (reference sequence). The CDR3 is 17 amino acids. V trimming: 5 bases; J trimming: 2 bases; junction bases outside the gene matches: 13. DNA for the CDR3: TGTGCCAGCAGCAAGTCTGGGGCGGGGGGATTTCAAGAGACCCAGTACTTC. Translating it yields CASSKSGAGGFQETQYF. Combining the CDR3 with reference TRBV13 and TRBJ2-5 gives the whole variable domain AAGVIQSPRHLIKEKRETATLKCYPIPRHDTVYWYQQGPGQDPQFLISFYEKMQSDKGSIPDRFSAQQFSDYHSELNMSSLELGDSALYFCASSKSGAGGFQETQYFGPGTRLLVL.

The chain employs TRBV2 and TRBJ1-2, with a possible D match to TRBD1 (6 bases). Trimming left V 2 bases short and J 1 base short, with 11 bases between. Looked up from germline, CDR1 is SNHLY and CDR2 is FYNNEI. The CDR3 consists of 15 residues. The CDR3 DNA is TGTGCCAGCAGTGAATCGGGGGCTGTTAACTATGGCTACACCTTC. The encoded protein is CASSESGAVNYGYTF.

V gene TRBV14 combines with J gene TRBJ2-7; D is perhaps TRBD2 (7 bases). This CDR3 region has 15 residues. The V end lost 5 bases, the J end lost 2 bases, and 16 bases lay between the germline ends. Looked up from germline, CDR1 is SGHDN and CDR2 is FVKESK. CDR3 nucleotides: TGTGCCAGCAGCTTACGGGGGGCCAGGGCCTACGAGCAGTACTTC. This sequence encodes CASSLRGARAYEQYF.

This clone was seen just once. The chain employs TRBV4-2 and TRBJ1-1; maybe TRBD1 (6 bases). CDR1 is LGHNA and CDR2 is YNFKEQ in the germline V gene. CDR3 length: 15 residues. V shed 1 base and J shed 1 base, with 10 bases lying between them. CDR3 nucleotides: TGTGCCAGCAGCCAAGGGCACAGGGAGAACACTGAAGCTTTCTTT. It is translated as CASSQGHRENTEAFF.

The chain recombines TRBV2 with TRBJ1-1, with D possibly being TRBD1 (6 bases). Trimming removed 10 bases from V and 5 bases from J, with 14 bases in between. Per germline, CDR1 SNHLY and CDR2 FYNNEI. CDR3 length: 12 residues. CDR3 residues: CATGGAGTEAFF. The CDR3, as DNA: TGTGCCACCGGGGGGGCAGGGACTGAAGCTTTCTTT. Combining the CDR3 with reference TRBV2 and TRBJ1-1 gives the whole variable domain EPEVTQTPSHQVTQMGQEVILRCVPISNHLYFYWYRQILGQKVEFLVSFYNNEISEKSEIFDDQFSVERPDGSNFTLKIRSTKLEDSAMYFCATGGAGTEAFFGQGTRLTVV.

This chain joins TRBV7-2 and TRBJ1-2; D gene ambiguous. Germline V gives CDR1 SGHTA, CDR2 FQGNSA. Trimming stripped 1 base from V and 4 bases from J, with 10 bases between. This CDR3 is 14 amino acids long. CDR3 DNA sequence: TGTGCCAGCAGCTTAGGCTCAACATCCTATGGCTACACCTTC. Amino acids: CASSLGSTSYGYTF.

The rearrangement uses TRBV2 and TRBJ2-5, with D unclear. This CDR3 spans 17 amino acids. Germline loops: CDR1 SNHLY, CDR2 FYNNEI. Between the trimmed V and J ends, which lost 6 bases and 5 bases, there was a span of 25 bases. The CDR3 DNA reads as TGTGCCAGCAGCCACACTTTGGGATCCAACAGAAAGGAGACCCAGTACTTC. Translating it yields CASSHTLGSNRKETQYF.

The chain uses TRBV4-2 and TRBJ2-3, with a tentative D call TRBD2 (7 bases). V was trimmed by 8 bases and J by 4 bases, leaving 19 bases between them. The germline gives CDR1 LGHNA, CDR2 YNFKEQ. This CDR3 is built from 15 residues. The CDR3 loop is CASAAGAQGADTQYF. The CDR3 nucleotides are TGTGCCAGCGCCGCGGGGGCTCAAGGGGCAGATACGCAGTATTTT.

This clone was observed once. V is TRBV30 and J is TRBJ2-7, with D perhaps matching TRBD2 (5 bases). Germline V gives CDR1 GTSNPN, CDR2 SVGIG (reference sequence). This CDR3 has 11 amino acids. V was trimmed by 4 bases and J by 7 bases, leaving 11 bases between them. CDR3 DNA sequence: TGTGCCTGGACCCGGGGAAGGGAGCAGTACTTC. This gives the protein CAWTRGREQYF. The variable domain in full, with the rest retrieved from reference TRBV30 and TRBJ2-7, is SQTIHQWPATLVQPVGSPLSLECTVEGTSNPNLYWYRQAAGRGLQLLFYSVGIGQISSEVPQNLSASRPQDRQFILSSKKLLLSDSGFYLCAWTRGREQYFGPGTRLTVT.

V usage is TRBV30 and J usage is TRBJ1-2, with D possibly being TRBD1 (5 bases). Trimming took 2 bases from V and 8 from J, leaving 18 bases between them. The V gene's germline CDR1 is GTSNPN and CDR2 SVGIG (reference sequence). CDR3 length equals 14 residues. The CDR3 nucleotides are TGTGCCTGGAGTATCCCTATGGGGCGCCGGGGCTACACCTTC. Its protein product is CAWSIPMGRRGYTF.

The chain is built from TRBV11-3 and TRBJ2-2; D ambiguous. CDR3 size: 14 residues. With 0 bases removed from V and 6 bases from J, the gap between germline ends came to 8 bases. In germline, CDR1 is SGHNT, CDR2 YENEEA. The CDR3 DNA reads TGTGCCAGCAGCTTAGAGCCGACGGCCGGGGAGCTGTTTTTT. This gives the protein CASSLEPTAGELFF.

The genes are TRBV27 and TRBJ2-1, with D possibly matching TRBD2 (5 bases). Germline V gene sequence: CDR1 MNHEY, CDR2 SMNVEV (reference sequence). Between the trimmed V and J ends, which lost 1 base and 6 bases, there was a span of 28 bases. The CDR3 is 20 amino acids. The CDR3 reads CASSLLEAEIVEPFLNEQFF. The CDR3 region has the DNA TGTGCCAGCAGTTTATTGGAGGCAGAAATCGTCGAGCCGTTCCTCAATGAGCAGTTCTTC.